This entry lists 27 T cell receptor beta chains sequenced from one sample in a study of T cells in Graves' hyperthyroidism and ophthalmopathy. It was RNA transcripts that yielded the amplified TCR beta CDR3 regions. When the TCR CDR3 underwent first-round RT-PCR, the HTBI primer set was used. TCRdb reprocessed the multiplex PCR reads via MiXCR and lists one record per CDR3 protein. The sample lists more than 500,000 distinct CDR3 sequences; 35% to 55% were seen once. Sequenced: peripheral blood or thyroid tissue (not recorded which). Receptors were obtained from an adult woman with Graves' disease, either hyperthyroidism or ophthalmopathy (not recorded which).

CDR3 residues: CASKGQGDQPQHF. CDR3 nucleotide sequence: TGTGCCAGCAAGGGACAGGGGGATCAGCCCCAGCATTTT. This chain links TRBV2 with TRBJ1-5, with 11 bases that match TRBD1. Trimming removed 7 bases from V and 5 bases from J; junction bases left unmatched: 1. The CDR3 runs 13 residues. CDR1 and CDR2 (germline): SNHLY, FYNNEI.

The CDR3 protein is CASSLQATGHNNEKLFF. The CDR3 nucleotides are TGTGCCAGCAGCTTACAAGCTACGGGACACAATAATGAAAAACTGTTTTTT. The chain links TRBV7-2 to TRBJ1-4, with a weak D call TRBD1 (6 bases). Per the germline V gene, CDR1 is SGHTA and CDR2 is FQGNSA. This CDR3 is built from 17 residues. The ends were cut back, 2 bases at V and 4 bases at J, with 17 bases in the middle. Full variable domain (missing parts from reference TRBV7-2 and TRBJ1-4): GAGVSQSPSNKVTEKGKDVELRCDPISGHTALYWYRQSLGQGLEFLIYFQGNSAPDKSGLPSDRFSAERTGGSVSTLTIQRTQQEDSAVYLCASSLQATGHNNEKLFFGSGTQLSVL.

The V call is TRBV7-9, the J call TRBJ1-1, with a tentative D call TRBD1 (5 bases). The germline CDR1 and CDR2 sequences are SEHNR and FQNEAQ (reference sequence). This CDR3 region has 14 residues. V lost 5 bases, J lost 3 bases, and 13 bases lay in between. The chain's CDR3 is CASSLLRQHTEAFF. DNA of the CDR3: TGTGCCAGCAGCCTCCTCAGACAGCACACTGAAGCTTTCTTT.

This clonotype was detected once. The chain carries TRBV2 and TRBJ1-6; a possible D gene is TRBD1 (5 bases). With 6 bases removed from V and 9 bases from J, the gap between germline ends came to 18 bases. This CDR3 comprises 15 residues. The germline CDR1 and CDR2 sequences are SNHLY and FYNNEI. The CDR3 reads CASSPQWGNGSPLHF. In nucleotides, the CDR3 is TGTGCCAGCAGCCCCCAATGGGGGAATGGTTCACCCCTCCACTTT.

This clonotype was seen many times. The genes are TRBV7-6 and TRBJ2-2, with D perhaps TRBD1 or TRBD2 (5 bases each). The CDR3 has 16 residues. Trimming removed 7 bases from V and 6 bases from J, with 21 bases in between. CDR1 is SGHVS and CDR2 is FNYEAQ in the germline V gene. As DNA, the CDR3 is TGTGCCAGCACCGACACCGGGACCCGGCTCCCCGGGGAGCTGTTTTTT. This gives the protein CASTDTGTRLPGELFF.

This clonotype showed up many times. The rearrangement joins TRBV29-1 to TRBJ1-2; D is unresolved. The V gene lost 7 bases and the J gene lost 3 bases, with 9 bases spanning the gap. Germline-derived CDR1 and CDR2 are SQVTM and ANQGSEA. This CDR3 comprises 11 residues. The CDR3 DNA sequence: TGCAGCGAATATGGTGACTATGGCTACACCTTC. Amino acids: CSEYGDYGYTF.

This clonotype was counted many times. The J gene is TRBJ2-7, the V gene TRBV7-9; TRBD2 matches at 14 bases. The CDR3 is 19 amino acids. Germline-derived CDR1 and CDR2 are SEHNR and FQNEAQ (reference sequence). Trimming at V came to 5 bases and at J to 8 bases, leaving 20 bases not matched to a gene. The CDR3 region is CASSLNPSRGLAGVVKQYF. CDR3 nucleotide sequence: TGTGCCAGCAGCCTAAACCCTTCTAGGGGACTAGCGGGAGTGGTTAAGCAGTACTTC. Full variable domain (outside the CDR3, taken from reference TRBV7-9 and TRBJ2-7): DTGVSQNPRHKITKRGQNVTFRCDPISEHNRLYWYRQTLGQGPEFLTYFQNEAQLEKSRLLSDRFSAERPKGSFSTLEIQRTEQGDSAMYLCASSLNPSRGLAGVVKQYFGPGTRLTVT.

The sample holds a few counts of this clonotype. The gene calls are TRBV7-9 and TRBJ2-7; D unclear. V lost 0 bases and J 2 bases, leaving 8 bases between the germline ends. This CDR3 region has 14 residues. Germline V gives CDR1 SEHNR, CDR2 FQNEAQ (reference sequence). This chain's CDR3 is CASSLARAPYEQYF. CDR3 DNA: TGTGCCAGCAGCTTAGCTCGGGCTCCCTACGAGCAGTACTTC.

V gene TRBV9 combines with J gene TRBJ2-5; 7 bases are a match to TRBD2. Germline values: CDR1 SGDLS, CDR2 YYNGEE. J was trimmed by 2 bases and V by 4 bases; bases with no gene match: 5. The CDR3 spans 14 residues. The DNA for the CDR3 is TGTGCCAGCAGCCTGGGACTACAACAAGAGACCCAGTACTTC. It codes for CASSLGLQQETQYF.

The rearrangement joins TRBV5-1 to TRBJ1-1; TRBD1 aligns across 11 bases. This CDR3 comprises 14 residues. The germline CDR1 and CDR2 sequences are SGHRS and YFSETQ. The ends lost 4 bases at V and 11 bases at J; junction bases unmatched: 10. The DNA of the CDR3 is TGCGCCAGCAGCCTCGGGACAGGGGGGAATTTTGCTTTCTTT. Its protein product is CASSLGTGGNFAFF.

Details on this clonotype: This sequence may be a read error, since a much larger clone differs from it by one base. The V gene is TRBV9, the J gene TRBJ1-5; the D is unclear. The germline V gene has CDR1 SGDLS and CDR2 YYNGEE. CDR3 length equals 14 residues. V dropped 4 bases and J dropped 10 bases, with 18 bases sitting between them. DNA for the CDR3: TGTGCCAGCAGCCAAGCTAATGTAATTCAACCCCAGCATTTT. Protein sequence: CASSQANVIQPQHF.

This clonotype has a count of ten or more. The chain has TRBV27 and TRBJ1-2, with a possible D match to TRBD1 (5 bases). Germline V CDR1 and CDR2: MNHEY, SMNVEV (reference sequence). The CDR3 runs to 14 residues. V was pared by 0 bases and J by 7 bases, with 12 bases between. The CDR3, as DNA: TGTGCCAGCAGTTTATCGAATTATGGGGGTGGCTACACCTTC. Translated: CASSLSNYGGGYTF.

The chain joins TRBV29-1 to TRBJ1-2; D unclear. The germline CDR1 and CDR2 sequences are SQVTM and ANQGSEA. Trimming removed 3 bases from V and 3 bases from J, with 8 bases in between. This CDR3 region has 12 residues. DNA of the CDR3: TGCAGCGTTGACGGAACAGACTATGGCTACACCTTC. This encodes CSVDGTDYGYTF.

With regard to this clonotype: A much larger clonotype is one base distant, so this may be a read error. The rearrangement uses TRBV7-2 and TRBJ2-6, with no clear D. V was shortened by 1 base and J by 0 bases, with 7 bases between the two germline ends. Looked up from germline, CDR1 is SGHTA and CDR2 is FQGNSA. The CDR3 is made up of 16 amino acids. DNA for the CDR3: TGTGCCAGCAGCTTAGACAGCGTCTCTGGGGCCAACGTCCTGACTTTC. It yields the protein CASSLDSVSGANVLTF.

This clonotype was detected ten times or more. This sequence joins TRBV9 and TRBJ1-5, with D hard to call. Germline CDR1 SGDLS, CDR2 YYNGEE. The germline V and J ends were trimmed by 0 bases and 1 base, with 5 bases remaining between them. The CDR3 totals 14 residues. The CDR3: CASSVGASNQPQHF. The DNA for the CDR3 is TGTGCCAGCAGCGTAGGGGCCAGCAATCAGCCCCAGCATTTT.

This chain links TRBV2 with TRBJ1-2; 7 bases are shared with TRBD1. There are 14 residues in the CDR3. The trim removed 6 bases at V and 6 bases at J, leaving 10 bases unmatched. Germline V gene sequence: CDR1 SNHLY, CDR2 FYNNEI. CDR3 in DNA: TGTGCCAGCAGCTCCGGGGCAGGGGGTGATGGCTACACCTTC. Its protein is CASSSGAGGDGYTF. The variable domain in full, completed from reference TRBV2 and TRBJ1-2, reads EPEVTQTPSHQVTQMGQEVILRCVPISNHLYFYWYRQILGQKVEFLVSFYNNEISEKSEIFDDQFSVERPDGSNFTLKIRSTKLEDSAMYFCASSSGAGGDGYTFGSGTRLTVV.

The chain recombines TRBV11-2 with TRBJ2-5; TRBD1 is a possible D gene (6 bases). The ends were cut back, 5 bases at V and 6 bases at J, with 16 bases in the middle. This CDR3 is 14 amino acids long. Looked up from germline, CDR1 is SGHAT and CDR2 is FQNNGV. CDR3 sequence (DNA): TGTGCCAGCAGCAGAGACAGGCGGCCTAAGACCCAGTACTTC. Amino acids: CASSRDRRPKTQYF.

This clonotype was seen ten or more times. The genes are TRBV5-8 and TRBJ2-5; D remains ambiguous. Between the trimmed V and J ends, which lost 3 bases and 1 base, there was a span of 10 bases. Germline CDR1 and CDR2: SGHTS and YDEGEE. The CDR3 is made up of 14 amino acids. In nucleotides, the CDR3 is TGTGCCAGCAGCTCAGTGGGCAGCCAAGAGACCCAGTACTTC. Encoded protein: CASSSVGSQETQYF.

V usage is TRBV20-1 and J usage is TRBJ2-5, with D maybe TRBD1 (6 bases). Germline V lookup: CDR1 DFQATT, CDR2 SNEGSKA (reference sequence). CDR3 length: 14 amino acids. In DNA, the CDR3 is TGCAGCGTTGCTAAGACAGGAGTTCAAGAGACCCAGTACTTC. This translates into CSVAKTGVQETQYF.

This clonotype appeared many times. The chain has TRBV7-9 and TRBJ1-1; unclear D gene. This CDR3 has 14 residues. Germline CDR1 and CDR2: SEHNR and FQNEAQ (reference sequence). V was clipped by 1 base and J by 1 base, with 7 bases between them. CDR3 residues: CASSLGLTNTEAFF. As DNA, the CDR3 is TGTGCCAGCAGCTTAGGCCTAACGAACACTGAAGCTTTCTTT. Full variable domain (outside the CDR3, taken from reference TRBV7-9 and TRBJ1-1): DTGVSQNPRHKITKRGQNVTFRCDPISEHNRLYWYRQTLGQGPEFLTYFQNEAQLEKSRLLSDRFSAERPKGSFSTLEIQRTEQGDSAMYLCASSLGLTNTEAFFGQGTRLTVV.

This chain uses TRBV12-3 or TRBV12-4 with TRBJ2-5; 12 bases align to TRBD2. V was pared by 3 bases and J by 6 bases, with 11 bases of the junction left unmatched. The CDR3 consists of 17 residues. CDR3: CASSLWASGRGRKTQYF. CDR3 bases: TGTGCCAGCAGTTTGTGGGCTAGCGGGAGGGGGAGAAAGACCCAGTACTTC.

This clonotype occurred many times. This chain links TRBV12-3 or TRBV12-4 with TRBJ2-2, with 7 bases fitting TRBD1. The CDR3 loop spans 15 amino acids. With V trimmed by 6 bases and J by 7 bases, 11 bases remained unmatched. The CDR3 DNA is TGTGCCAGCAGGGAAAGACAGGGCGGTGTCGGGGAGCTGTTTTTT. This sequence encodes CASRERQGGVGELFF.

The genes are TRBV29-1 and TRBJ2-7, with 7 bases lining up with TRBD1. The CDR3 is made up of 14 amino acids. Trimming took 6 bases from V and 5 from J; bases not matched to a gene: 13. In germline, CDR1 is SQVTM, CDR2 ANQGSEA. Here the CDR3 DNA reads TGCAGCGTCCTCGAGACAGGGTGGATGAACGAGCAGTACTTC. It specifies CSVLETGWMNEQYF.

This clonotype was observed at least ten times. The rearrangement uses TRBV7-6 and TRBJ1-2, with D tentatively TRBD1 (6 bases). The germline V and J ends were trimmed by 5 bases and 5 bases, with 12 bases remaining between them. The germline CDR1 and CDR2 sequences are SGHVS and FNYEAQ. The CDR3 spans 13 residues. The CDR3 loop is CASSLRGGYGYTF. The CDR3 coding sequence is TGTGCCAGCAGCCTTAGGGGGGGTTATGGCTACACCTTC.

Regarding this clonotype: The junction and the germline gene differ at one end; a read error may be behind it. This chain links TRBV9 with TRBJ1-5; D perhaps matches TRBD1 (6 bases). The V gene's germline CDR1 is SGDLS and CDR2 YYNGEE. This CDR3 is 15 amino acids long. The CDR3 bases are TGCGCCAGCAGCCAAGATTCGGACAGTCGTCAGCCCCAGCATTTT. Amino acids: CASSQDSDSRQPQHF.

The chain has TRBV3-1 and TRBJ2-5; tentatively, D is TRBD2 (5 bases). Germline lookup yields CDR1 LGHDT and CDR2 YNNKEL (reference sequence). V was cut by 2 bases and J by 5 bases, with 12 bases left in between. The CDR3 loop spans 14 amino acids. The CDR3 region has the DNA TGTGCCAGCAGCCAATCGGGGTCTGGGGAGACCCAGTACTTC. Its translation is CASSQSGSGETQYF.

This clonotype was recorded many times. The chain carries TRBV20-1 and TRBJ1-2; 8 nucleotides align to TRBD1. The V segment lost 5 bases and the J segment 7 bases; nucleotides outside the gene matches: 18. CDR1 is DFQATT, CDR2 SNEGSKA, per germline (reference sequence). This CDR3 contains 16 residues. In DNA, the CDR3 is TGCAGTGCTCTTGGGAGGGGCGGACAGGGCTTCGGTGGCTACACCTTC. It translates to CSALGRGGQGFGGYTF.